Presented here are 15 T cell receptor beta chains from one specimen sequenced in a study of Ad26.COV2.S vaccination and SARS-CoV-2 variants. Specified treatment: about 20 received Ad26.COV2.S at low or high dose, single or two shots; about 5 received placebo; per-sample allocation not given. Sampling was performed 63 days after the first vaccine or placebo injection. Sequenced by immunoSEQ multiplex PCR; TCRdb stores in-frame clones only, minus some. The table shows about 440,000 clones, with 90% occurring only once. Material: peripheral blood, obtained in a trial of Ad26.COV2.S vaccine versus placebo. Receptor source: a person aged 18 to 59 who received the Ad26.COV2.S COVID-19 vaccine or a placebo.

The rearrangement uses TRBV14 and TRBJ2-1; D not certain. Trimming left V 0 bases short and J 9 bases short, with 9 bases between. Germline CDR1 SGHDN, CDR2 FVKESK. The length of the CDR3 is 13 residues. The CDR3: CASSQDRNGEQFF. The CDR3 coding sequence is TGTGCCAGCAGCCAAGATCGGAATGGTGAGCAGTTCTTC. Combining the CDR3 with reference TRBV14 and TRBJ2-1 gives the whole variable domain EAGVTQFPSHSVIEKGQTVTLRCDPISGHDNLYWYRRVMGKEIKFLLHFVKESKQDESGMPNNRFLAERTGGTYSTLKVQPAELEDSGVYFCASSQDRNGEQFFGPGTRLTVL.

V gene TRBV2 combines with J gene TRBJ2-2; unclear D gene. Trimming shortened V by 5 bases and J by 5 bases, and 9 bases separated the two germline ends. This CDR3 spans 13 amino acids. Germline-derived CDR1 and CDR2 are SNHLY and FYNNEI. CDR3 DNA: TGTGCCAGCAGTTCCAAAATTACCGGGGAGCTGTTTTTT. Protein: CASSSKITGELFF.

In regard to this clone: Other DNA sequences in the sample encode the same CDR3. V gene TRBV7-3 combines with J gene TRBJ2-2; D not resolved. The CDR3 contains 12 residues. The V gene's germline CDR1 is SGHTA and CDR2 FQGTGA. Trimming left V 2 bases short and J 7 bases short, with 5 bases between. The CDR3 here is CASSLSSGELFF. The CDR3 DNA follows: TGTGCCAGCAGCTTATCTAGCGGGGAGCTGTTTTTT.

The gene calls are TRBV6-5 and TRBJ1-3; D uncertain. V lost 9 bases, J lost 0 bases, and 12 bases lay in between. The CDR3 covers 14 residues. Germline CDR1 reads MNHEY; CDR2 reads SVGAGI. Here the CDR3 reads CASSRDYSGNTIYF. In DNA form, the CDR3 reads TGTGCCAGTTCAAGGGATTACTCTGGAAACACCATATATTTT.

The CDR3 is CASSGRVAPTDTQYF. As DNA, the CDR3 is TGTGCCAGTAGCGGAAGGGTAGCTCCCACAGATACGCAGTATTTT. The chain has TRBV19 and TRBJ2-3, with D unclear. V was cut by 6 bases and J by 2 bases, with 15 bases left in between. CDR1 and CDR2 from the germline V gene are LNHDA and SQIVND (reference sequence). The CDR3 sequence is 15 residues long.

This sequence joins TRBV9 and TRBJ2-5; 11 bases are a match to TRBD2. The V segment lost 1 base and the J segment 5 bases; nucleotides outside the gene matches: 7. The germline CDR1 and CDR2 sequences are SGDLS and YYNGEE. The CDR3 length is 16 residues. As DNA, the CDR3 is TGTGCCAGCAGCGTAATAGCGGGAGGGCTCGGGGAGACCCAGTACTTC. Encoded protein: CASSVIAGGLGETQYF.

The gene calls are TRBV29-1 and TRBJ2-5, with D possibly being TRBD1 (6 bases). The CDR3 is 16 residues long. V dropped 6 bases and J dropped 2 bases, with 22 bases sitting between them. From germline, CDR1 is SQVTM and CDR2 ANQGSEA. DNA of the CDR3: TGCAGCGTGGGCGGCGAGAGGGGGTGGAAACAAGAGACCCAGTACTTC. Protein product: CSVGGERGWKQETQYF.

The chain recombines TRBV5-1 with TRBJ2-1, with 8 bases aligning to TRBD1. V lost 4 bases and J lost 3; bases outside the gene matches: 9. Germline CDR1 reads SGHRS; CDR2 reads YFSETQ. This CDR3 spans 16 amino acids. CDR3 in DNA: TGCGCCAGCAGCCTACAGCCCGGGACAGGCTACAATGAGCAGTTCTTC. Its protein product is CASSLQPGTGYNEQFF.

The chain uses TRBV28 and TRBJ1-4; 10 bases map to TRBD1. Trimming took 2 bases from V and 7 from J; bases not matched to a gene: 4. CDR1 MDHEN and CDR2 SYDVKM come from the germline V gene. The CDR3 contains 15 residues. In DNA, the CDR3 is TGTGCCAGCAGTTTAATTAGGACAGGGGGTGAAAAACTGTTTTTT. Its protein product is CASSLIRTGGEKLFF. Drawing the rest from reference TRBV28 and TRBJ1-4, the complete variable domain is DVKVTQSSRYLVKRTGEKVFLECVQDMDHENMFWYRQDPGLGLRLIYFSYDVKMKEKGDIPEGYSVSREKKERFSLILESASTNQTSMYLCASSLIRTGGEKLFFGSGTQLSVL.

This clone appeared once. The chain recombines TRBV7-9 with TRBJ2-1, with 9 bases that match TRBD2. V was clipped by 5 bases and J by 5 bases; unmatched bases: 10. The length of the CDR3 is 16 residues. CDR1 is SEHNR and CDR2 is FQNEAQ in the germline V gene (reference sequence). The CDR3 bases are TGTGCCAGCAGCCACCCCTGGACTAGCGCCGACAATGAGCAGTTCTTC. Amino acids: CASSHPWTSADNEQFF.

The chain is built from TRBV5-4 and TRBJ2-3; D is ambiguous. V lost 2 bases and J 1 base, leaving 14 bases between the germline ends. The germline CDR1 and CDR2 sequences are SGHNT and YYREEE (reference sequence). The length of the CDR3 is 16 residues. CDR3 nucleotide sequence: TGTGCCAGCAGCTTCGGAAGGGAAAGGGGCACAGATACGCAGTATTTT. Translating gives CASSFGRERGTDTQYF.

The chain uses TRBV13 and TRBJ1-1; D remains ambiguous. V gave up 2 bases and J gave up 6 bases, with 13 bases separating them. This CDR3 comprises 14 residues. Per germline, CDR1 PRHDT and CDR2 FYEKMQ (reference sequence). CDR3 protein: CASSLINDGPEAFF. The DNA for the CDR3 is TGTGCCAGCAGCTTAATAAACGACGGTCCTGAAGCTTTCTTT.

V is TRBV29-1 and J is TRBJ2-5; D remains ambiguous. Germline CDR1 and CDR2: SQVTM and ANQGSEA. The CDR3 sequence is 12 residues long. V dropped 5 bases and J dropped 4 bases, with 11 bases sitting between them. The CDR3 DNA reads as TGCAGCGTTAACGTTGTGCGAGAGACCCAGTACTTC. The encoded protein is CSVNVVRETQYF.

The chain couples TRBV5-5 to TRBJ1-2; D may be TRBD1 (6 bases). Per the germline V gene, CDR1 is SGHKS and CDR2 is YYEKEE (reference sequence). This CDR3 comprises 13 residues. Trimming removed 3 bases from V and 4 bases from J, with 10 bases in between. The CDR3 loop is CASSSQGAYGYTF. The CDR3 DNA is TGTGCCAGCAGCTCACAGGGAGCCTATGGCTACACCTTC.

The genes are TRBV9 and TRBJ2-6, with 8 bases aligning to TRBD1. The germline CDR1 and CDR2 sequences are SGDLS and YYNGEE. This CDR3 spans 18 amino acids. The junction had 5 bases not matched to a gene; V was cut back by 0 bases and J by 0 bases. The CDR3 loop is CASSVGDRGFSGANVLTF. CDR3 DNA: TGTGCCAGCAGCGTAGGAGACAGGGGCTTCTCTGGGGCCAACGTCCTGACTTTC.